The rows below give T cell receptor beta chains drawn from one sample of a study of OX40 agonist ivuxolimab in advanced cancers. Repertoires were generated with immunoSEQ multiplex PCR, while TCRdb's copy carries only in-frame clones and drops some. This table holds 28,000 or so clones, 85% found once. The sample in question was CD4+ or CD8+ T cells sorted from blood, obtained in a trial of the OX40 agonist ivuxolimab. All receptors come from an adult with an advanced solid tumor such as melanoma, head and neck, liver or kidney cancer. Each CDR3 is given with its conserved first and last residue. The order of the fields is V gene, D gene, J gene, clone size, CDR3 DNA, CDR3 protein. The D gene is left open where the match is weak. The size entry is marked missing in some rows and otherwise reads once, few, many or a size class.

TRBV27	TRBD1	TRBJ1-1	NA	TGTGCCAGCAGTTGGGGACAGGGGGTCACTGAAGCTTTCTTT	CASSWGQGVTEAFF
TRBV6-1	NA	TRBJ2-7	few	TGTGCCAGCAGGACCGGCTACGAGCAGTACTTC	CASRTGYEQYF
TRBV5-6	TRBD1	TRBJ2-7	NA	TGTGCCAGCAGCTTGAACAGGGGAATGTACGAGCAGTACTTC	CASSLNRGMYEQYF
TRBV6-1	NA	TRBJ2-7	NA	TGTGCCACCTGGGACAACTCCTACGAGCAGTACTTC	CATWDNSYEQYF
TRBV27	NA	TRBJ2-7	NA	TGTGCCAGCAGTTTGCTCAGCCCCTACGAGCAGTACTTC	CASSLLSPYEQYF
TRBV11-2	NA	TRBJ2-7	NA	TGTGCCAGCAGCTTATATGGGACTGGGGAGCAGTACTTC	CASSLYGTGEQYF
TRBV10-3	NA	TRBJ2-7	NA	TGTGCCATCAGTGAGTCGAGGGAAAACACCTACGAGCAGTACTTC	CAISESRENTYEQYF
TRBV28	NA	TRBJ2-7	NA	TGTGCCAGCAGTTTAGGGGGGGCTGGGTACGAGCAGTACTTC	CASSLGGAGYEQYF
TRBV7-3	TRBD2	TRBJ2-1	NA	TGTGCCAGCAGCCCAGCGGGAGGCCCCTACAATGAGCAGTTCTTC	CASSPAGGPYNEQFF
TRBV11-2	NA	TRBJ2-7	NA	TGTGCCAGCAGCTTGGGGCAGGCACGTCAGTACTTC	CASSLGQARQYF
TRBV9	TRBD2	TRBJ2-7	NA	TGCGCCAGCACCCCATTGGAGGCTAGCGGTACCTACGAGCAGTACTTC	CASTPLEASGTYEQYF
TRBV6-1	NA	TRBJ2-7	NA	TGTGCCAGCAGTGAGATGTGGGGGGAGCAGTACTTC	CASSEMWGEQYF
TRBV2	NA	TRBJ2-5	NA	TGTGCCAGCAGTGACAGAGCCCAAAACTTCCAAGAGACCCAGTACTTC	CASSDRAQNFQETQYF
TRBV13	NA	TRBJ1-1	NA	TGTGCCAGCAGCGGACAGTTAAACACTGAAGCTTTCTTT	CASSGQLNTEAFF